This entry is about one T cell receptor (beta chain). Categorization into cohorts depended on clinical history that participants reported. In the original workflow: Reference gene primer amplification yielded estimated nucleated cell counts. Sequencing was performed with immunoSEQ multiplex PCR; in TCRdb, only in-frame clones are kept and a portion is missing. That table furnishes V, J and clone size, whereas the DNA furnished D and trimming. The sample includes approximately 240,000 clones, roughly nine tenths of them seen just once. These data belong to a study of blood T cell repertoires in COVID-19. Study-level information: From the United States, Italy and Spain came samples of acute and convalescent COVID-19.

The germline CDR1 and CDR2 sequences are MNHEY and SMNVEV (reference sequence). V shed 4 bases and J 10 bases; nucleotides not matched to a gene: 6. The CDR3 runs to 13 residues. This receptor was obtained from a woman aged 25 to 39 with acute COVID-19. The sequenced material came from PBMCs or T cells enriched from blood (not recorded which). V is TRBV27 and J is TRBJ1-4; 7 bases align to TRBD1. CDR3 in DNA: TGTGCCAGCAGTTCCCAGGGGGGAGGAAAACTGTTTTTT. Translating it yields CASSSQGGGKLFF.